This T cell receptor (beta chain) was identified in a study of beta chain features in type 1 diabetes (dated by TCRdb to 2016 to 2018). For context, the study as a whole: Patients and healthy donors did not differ in mean age, gender distribution, total cell number or subset yield. The study compared TCRB repertoires of sorted circulating CD4+ T cell subsets between recently diagnosed type 1 diabetes patients and matched healthy donors. Across all samples, fewer than 130 million sorted cells were examined, and cell number per subset correlated strongly with RNA yield. Whereas all 30 or so donors provided naive and central memory subsets, regulatory and stem cell-like memory subsets were isolated from just 8 patients and about eight healthy donors.

What the research found in general, with its limitations: Naive, central memory and regulatory TCRB repertoires appeared to be more similar among patients than among healthy donors. Because small numbers of individuals were included in the HLA sub-analyses, any influence of HLA type on TCRB rearrangement was left unresolved. Because cDNA was sequenced instead of genomic DNA, highly expressing activated cells could be over-represented, though the groups showed no difference in activation or CD3 levels. A moderate but significant shortening of TCRB CDR3 length was observed in type 1 diabetes patients in all four CD4+ subsets. At VDJ recombination sites, type 1 diabetes patients had fewer insertions and more deleted nucleotides, which implies abnormalities in thymic rearrangement. Shorter templates might be favored by PCR, yet because patient and control samples were amplified and corrected together, any such skew would affect both groups equally.

From each donor, a single peripheral blood sample of around 0.12 L on average was drawn into heparinised tubes. Using a panel that included CD45RO, CCR7, CD25, CD127, CD95 and CD27, naive, central memory, regulatory and stem cell-like memory CD4+ T cells were sorted on a BD FACSAria II. Purity was above 98% for every sorted population. Right away, PBMCs were isolated by Lymphoprep density gradient centrifugation and were stained directly, with no culture step. So that batch effects would be minimized, each experiment stained and sorted samples in pairs, pairing one healthy donor with one patient. V and J are truncated by 4 bases and 4 bases respectively, leaving an intervening sequence of 14 bases. The CDR3 goes from the cysteine to the phenylalanine over 15 residues. Just the 45-base CDR3 DNA is kept, in frame starting at base 1. CDR1 LGHNA and CDR2 YSLEER were looked up in the germline V gene. Details on this clone: This receptor's antigen is unknown. The sample holds no much larger clone one base away, and base qualities are not on file.

The entire amount of isolated RNA was reverse transcribed using the High Capacity cDNA Reverse Transcription Kit, so the sequenced TCRB transcripts were expressed ones. Naive, central memory and regulatory T cell samples underwent deep immunoSEQ sequencing, averaging roughly 3.4 million total reads per sample. Sorted cells were lysed in RLT buffer and RNA was extracted with DNase-treated RNeasy Micro or Mini kits, depending on cell number. To prevent cross-contamination, every cell subset was processed on its own, while patient and healthy donor samples were processed together. TCRB sequences were amplified from cDNA with the immunoSEQ multiplex PCR, producing 87-bp fragments spanning the CDR3 region. Amplicons were sequenced on the Illumina HiSeq platform. The paper's processing steps were these. Synthetic template baselines were used to correct PCR bias computationally, reads within Hamming distance 2 were collapsed together, and singletons that could not be merged were discarded. Reads were aligned to IMGT to assign V, D and J genes, CDR3 length, and insertions or deletions at six rearrangement sites. Clonotype counts were normalized to sorted cell number within each subset before computing true diversity and Gini coefficients with the tcR R package. The overlap coefficient, calculated on TCRB nucleotide sequences, was used to measure repertoire sharing. Out-of-frame TCRB sequences from naive cells were analyzed to stand in for the pre-selection repertoire. The table was pulled from immuneACCESS by TCRdb, which kept in-frame rearrangements only. Such tables lose some clones; where checked, under half of the loss comes from unresolved V genes, and the rest has no known cause. The DNA was the basis for D and trimming; V, J and clone size are from that table. Across this sample there are hundreds of thousands of clones, with over 13% seen only once. The ten largest clones capture approximately 0.039% of the sample.

This clonotype was obtained from a man aged 18 to 35 with type 1 diabetes. The chain is assembled from TRBV4-3 and TRBJ2-1; the D segment could be TRBD2, given 5 matching bases. The sequenced sample was naive CD4+ T cells from blood. Explained via the paper, the cell subset or site label denotes: true naive CD4+ T cells. The sequenced DNA is TGCGCCAGCAGCCGAGACTACCGCGAGTACAATGAGCAGTTCTTC. Translated, it reads CASSRDYREYNEQFF.